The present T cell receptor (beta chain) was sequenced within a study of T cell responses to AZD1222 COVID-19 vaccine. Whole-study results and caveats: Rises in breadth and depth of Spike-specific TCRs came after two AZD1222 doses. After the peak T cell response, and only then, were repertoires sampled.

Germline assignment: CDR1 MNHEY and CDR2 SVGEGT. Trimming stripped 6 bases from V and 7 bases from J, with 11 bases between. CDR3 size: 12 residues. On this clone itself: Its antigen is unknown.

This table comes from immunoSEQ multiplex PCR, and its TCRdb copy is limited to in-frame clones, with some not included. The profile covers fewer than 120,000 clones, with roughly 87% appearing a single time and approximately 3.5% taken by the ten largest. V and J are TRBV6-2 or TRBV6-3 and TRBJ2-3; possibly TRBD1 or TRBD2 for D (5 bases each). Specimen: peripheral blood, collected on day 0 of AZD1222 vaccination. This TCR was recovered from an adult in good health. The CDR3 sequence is CASSRDLNTQYF. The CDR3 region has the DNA TGTGCCAGCAGCCGGGACCTTAATACGCAGTATTTT.